The sequence of this T cell receptor beta chain was determined in a study of T-cell reconstitution after alpha-beta-depleted transplantation in children. Molecular barcoding with unique molecular identifiers was used for the TCRbeta library. TCRdb passed the PCR reads through MiXCR, listing each CDR3 protein once. In the table there are over 90,000 distinct CDR3 sequences, approximately 8% of which are singletons. There are many counts of this clonotype. What it binds is not known. Whole-study findings and limits: Some patients' high day-60 TCRbeta diversity was attributed to recipient cells surviving conditioning. By one year post-transplant, T-cell counts and diversity largely arose from T cells that were newly produced. Several hundred expanded graft clones reportedly gave rise to the alpha-beta T cells present about two months after transplant.

This TCR was recovered from a boy aged 2 to 10 with acute lymphoblastic leukemia, due to receive a stem cell transplant. The starting material was PBMCs, obtained before TCRalphabeta/CD19-depleted stem cell transplant.

This chain's CDR3 is CSARDSGGEQETQYF. As DNA, the CDR3 is TGCAGTGCTAGAGATAGTGGCGGGGAACAAGAGACCCAGTACTTC. The chain employs TRBV20-1 and TRBJ2-5, with D possibly matching TRBD2 (6 bases). This CDR3 contains 15 residues. V was cut by 0 bases and J by 2 bases, with 13 bases left in between. The germline gives CDR1 DFQATT, CDR2 SNEGSKA (reference sequence).